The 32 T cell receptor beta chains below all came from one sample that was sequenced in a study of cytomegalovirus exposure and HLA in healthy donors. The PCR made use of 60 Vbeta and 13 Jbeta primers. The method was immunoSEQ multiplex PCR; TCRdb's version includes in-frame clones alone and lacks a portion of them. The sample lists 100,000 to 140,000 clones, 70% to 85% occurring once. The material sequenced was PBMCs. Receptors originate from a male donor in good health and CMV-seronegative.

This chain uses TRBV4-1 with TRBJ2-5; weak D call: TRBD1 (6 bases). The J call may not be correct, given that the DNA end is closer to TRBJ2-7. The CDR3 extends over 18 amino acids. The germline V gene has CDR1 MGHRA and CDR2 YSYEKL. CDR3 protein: CASSPSAWGLQGSYEQYF. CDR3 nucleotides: TGCGCCAGCAGCCCAAGCGCCTGGGGGCTACAAGGTTCCTACGAGCAGTACTTC.

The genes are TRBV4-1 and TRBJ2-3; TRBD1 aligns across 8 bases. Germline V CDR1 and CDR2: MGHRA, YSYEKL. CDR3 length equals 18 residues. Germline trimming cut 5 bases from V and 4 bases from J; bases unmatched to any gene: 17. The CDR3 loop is CASSARQGFTLGADTQYF. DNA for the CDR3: TGCGCCAGCAGCGCCCGACAGGGGTTTACTTTAGGTGCAGATACGCAGTATTTT.

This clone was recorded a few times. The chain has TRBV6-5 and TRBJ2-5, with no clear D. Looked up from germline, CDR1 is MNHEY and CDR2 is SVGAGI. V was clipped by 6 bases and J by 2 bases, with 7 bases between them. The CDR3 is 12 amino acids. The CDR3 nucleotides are TGTGCCAGCAGGCACAAGCAAGAGACCCAGTACTTC. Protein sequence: CASRHKQETQYF.

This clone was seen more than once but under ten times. The CDR3 sequence: CASSLDSNQPQHF. The DNA for the CDR3 is TGTGCCAGCAGCCTGGACAGTAATCAGCCCCAGCATTTT. This chain links TRBV5-4 with TRBJ1-5, with D perhaps matching TRBD1 (6 bases). Germline assignment: CDR1 SGHNT and CDR2 YYREEE (reference sequence). The CDR3 extends over 13 amino acids. The V end was cut by 4 bases, the J end by 4 bases, with 9 bases between.

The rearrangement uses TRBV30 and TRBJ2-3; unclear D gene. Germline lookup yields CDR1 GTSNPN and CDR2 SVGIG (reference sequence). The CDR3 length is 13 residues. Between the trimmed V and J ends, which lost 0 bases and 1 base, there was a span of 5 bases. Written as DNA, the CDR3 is TGTGCCTGGAGTGTACGGGGCACAGATACGCAGTATTTT. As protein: CAWSVRGTDTQYF.

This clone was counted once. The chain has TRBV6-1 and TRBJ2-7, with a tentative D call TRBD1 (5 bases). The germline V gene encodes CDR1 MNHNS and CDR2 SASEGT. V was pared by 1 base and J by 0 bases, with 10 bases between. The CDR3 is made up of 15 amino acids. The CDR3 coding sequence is TGTGCCAGCAGTGAAGAAGGGGCACCCTCCTACGAGCAGTACTTC. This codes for CASSEEGAPSYEQYF.

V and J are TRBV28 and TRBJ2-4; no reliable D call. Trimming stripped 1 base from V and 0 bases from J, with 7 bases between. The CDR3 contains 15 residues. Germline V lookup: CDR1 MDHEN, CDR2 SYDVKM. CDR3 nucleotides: TGTGCCAGCAGTTTATTAGAGGTAGCCAAAAACATTCAGTACTTC. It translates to CASSLLEVAKNIQYF.

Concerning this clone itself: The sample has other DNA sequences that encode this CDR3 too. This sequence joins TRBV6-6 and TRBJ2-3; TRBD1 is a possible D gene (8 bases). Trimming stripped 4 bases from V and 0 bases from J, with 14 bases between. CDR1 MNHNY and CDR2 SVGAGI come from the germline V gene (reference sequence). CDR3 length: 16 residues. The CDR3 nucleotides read TGTGCCAGCAGTTCAACAGGGGGGGCTAGCACAGATACGCAGTATTTT. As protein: CASSSTGGASTDTQYF.

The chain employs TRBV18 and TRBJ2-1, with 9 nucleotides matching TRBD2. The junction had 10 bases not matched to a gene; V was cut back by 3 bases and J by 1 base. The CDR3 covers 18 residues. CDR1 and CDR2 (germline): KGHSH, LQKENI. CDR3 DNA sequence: TGTGCCAGCTCACCCCAATCTAGCGGGGTACTTTCCTACAATGAGCAGTTCTTC. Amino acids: CASSPQSSGVLSYNEQFF.

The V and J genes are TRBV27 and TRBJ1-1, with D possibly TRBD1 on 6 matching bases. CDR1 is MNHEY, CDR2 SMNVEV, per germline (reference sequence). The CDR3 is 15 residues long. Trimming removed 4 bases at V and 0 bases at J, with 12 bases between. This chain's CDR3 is CASSSYRVLNTEAFF. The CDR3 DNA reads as TGTGCCAGCAGTTCTTACAGGGTTTTGAACACTGAAGCTTTCTTT.

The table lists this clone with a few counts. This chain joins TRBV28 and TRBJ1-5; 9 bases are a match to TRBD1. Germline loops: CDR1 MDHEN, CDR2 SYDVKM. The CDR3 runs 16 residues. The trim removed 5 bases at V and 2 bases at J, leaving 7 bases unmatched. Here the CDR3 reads CASSRQGGVGNQPQHF. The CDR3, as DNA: TGTGCCAGCAGTAGACAGGGGGGAGTTGGCAATCAGCCCCAGCATTTT.

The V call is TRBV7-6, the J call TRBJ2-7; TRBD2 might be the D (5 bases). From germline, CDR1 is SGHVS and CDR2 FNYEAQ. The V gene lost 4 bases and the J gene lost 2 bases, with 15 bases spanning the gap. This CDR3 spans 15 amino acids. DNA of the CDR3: TGTGCCAGCAGCTCCGCCGGACGGGGAACCTACGAGCAGTACTTC. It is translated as CASSSAGRGTYEQYF.

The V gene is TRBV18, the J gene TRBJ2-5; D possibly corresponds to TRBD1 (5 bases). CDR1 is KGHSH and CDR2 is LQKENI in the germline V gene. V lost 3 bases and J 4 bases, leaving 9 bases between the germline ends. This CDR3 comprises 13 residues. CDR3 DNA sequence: TGTGCCAGCTCACCGGGGCTTGGAGAGACCCAGTACTTC. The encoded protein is CASSPGLGETQYF.

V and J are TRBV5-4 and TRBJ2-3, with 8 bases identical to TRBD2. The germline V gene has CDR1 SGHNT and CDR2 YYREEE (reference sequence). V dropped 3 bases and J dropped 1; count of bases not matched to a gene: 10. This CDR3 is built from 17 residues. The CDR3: CASSSLLAEIGTDTQYF. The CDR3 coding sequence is TGTGCCAGCAGCTCTCTACTAGCGGAGATAGGCACAGATACGCAGTATTTT.

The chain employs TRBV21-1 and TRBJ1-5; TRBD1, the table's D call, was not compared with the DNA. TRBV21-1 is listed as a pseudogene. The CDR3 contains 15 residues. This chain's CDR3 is CASNQGQGGNQPQHF. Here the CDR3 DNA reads TGTGCCAGCAACCAGGGACAGGGAGGCAATCAGCCCCAGCATTTT.

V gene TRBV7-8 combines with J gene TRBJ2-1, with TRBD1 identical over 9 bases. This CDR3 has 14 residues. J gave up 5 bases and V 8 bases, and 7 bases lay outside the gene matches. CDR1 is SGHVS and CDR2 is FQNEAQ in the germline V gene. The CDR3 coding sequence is TGTGCCAGCCGGAAGGACAGGGGAAACAATGAGCAGTTCTTC. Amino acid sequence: CASRKDRGNNEQFF.

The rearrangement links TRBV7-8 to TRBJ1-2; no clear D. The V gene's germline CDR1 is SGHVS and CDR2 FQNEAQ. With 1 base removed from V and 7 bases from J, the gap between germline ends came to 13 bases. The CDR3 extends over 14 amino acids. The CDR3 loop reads CASSLDELFGGYTF. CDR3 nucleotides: TGTGCCAGCAGCTTAGATGAGCTGTTTGGTGGCTACACCTTC. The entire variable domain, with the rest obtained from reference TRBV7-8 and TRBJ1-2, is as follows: GAGVSQSPRYKVAKRGQDVALRCDPISGHVSLFWYQQALGQGPEFLTYFQNEAQLDKSGLPSDRFFAERPEGSVSTLKIQRTQQEDSAVYLCASSLDELFGGYTFGSGTRLTVV.

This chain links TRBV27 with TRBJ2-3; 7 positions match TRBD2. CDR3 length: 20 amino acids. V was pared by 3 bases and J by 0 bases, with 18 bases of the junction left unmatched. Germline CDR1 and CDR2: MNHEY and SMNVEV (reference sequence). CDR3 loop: CASSLCRGCPSGTSTDTQYF. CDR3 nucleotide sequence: TGTGCCAGCAGTTTGTGTCGGGGTTGTCCTAGCGGAACTAGCACAGATACGCAGTATTTT.

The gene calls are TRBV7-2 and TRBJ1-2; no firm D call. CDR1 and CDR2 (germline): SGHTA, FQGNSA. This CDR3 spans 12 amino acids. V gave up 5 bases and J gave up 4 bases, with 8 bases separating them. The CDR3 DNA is TGTGCCAGCAGCCCGGGAGGCTATGGCTACACCTTC. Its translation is CASSPGGYGYTF.

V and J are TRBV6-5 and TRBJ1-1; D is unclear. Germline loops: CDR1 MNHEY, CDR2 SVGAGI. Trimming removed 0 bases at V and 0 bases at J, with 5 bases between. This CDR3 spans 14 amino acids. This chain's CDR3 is CASSYSTVNTEAFF. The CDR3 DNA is TGTGCCAGCAGTTACTCTACAGTGAACACTGAAGCTTTCTTT.

The CDR3 is CASSEGGGNEKLFF. CDR3 nucleotides: TGTGCCAGCAGTGAAGGGGGAGGTAATGAAAAACTGTTTTTT. The chain carries TRBV6-1 and TRBJ1-4; no clear D gene. Germline V gives CDR1 MNHNS, CDR2 SASEGT. This CDR3 is built from 14 residues. Trimming took 1 base from V and 4 from J, leaving 7 bases between them.

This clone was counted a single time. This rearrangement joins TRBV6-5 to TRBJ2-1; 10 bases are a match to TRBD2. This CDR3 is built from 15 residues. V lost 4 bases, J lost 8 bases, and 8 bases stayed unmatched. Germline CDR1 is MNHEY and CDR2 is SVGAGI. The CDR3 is CASSSAGLALDEQFF. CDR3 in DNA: TGTGCCAGCAGTTCGGCGGGACTAGCGTTGGATGAGCAGTTCTTC.

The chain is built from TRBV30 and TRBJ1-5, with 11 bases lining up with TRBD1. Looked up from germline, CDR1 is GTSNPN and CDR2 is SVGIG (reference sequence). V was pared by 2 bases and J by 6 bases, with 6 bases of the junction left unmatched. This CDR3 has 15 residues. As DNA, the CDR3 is TGTGCCTGGAGTCCCCTGGACAGGGGGCCTCAGCCCCAGCATTTT. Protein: CAWSPLDRGPQPQHF.

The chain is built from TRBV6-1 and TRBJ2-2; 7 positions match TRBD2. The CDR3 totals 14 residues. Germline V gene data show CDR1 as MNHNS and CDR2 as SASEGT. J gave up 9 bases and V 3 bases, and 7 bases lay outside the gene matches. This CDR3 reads CASSDFPGGRELFF. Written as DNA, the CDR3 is TGTGCCAGCAGTGATTTCCCGGGGGGAAGGGAGCTGTTTTTT.

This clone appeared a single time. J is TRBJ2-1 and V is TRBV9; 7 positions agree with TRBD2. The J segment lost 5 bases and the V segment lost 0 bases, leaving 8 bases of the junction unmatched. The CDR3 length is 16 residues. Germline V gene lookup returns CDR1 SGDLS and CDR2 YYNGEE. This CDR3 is CASSVVGTSANNEQFF. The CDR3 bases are TGTGCCAGCAGCGTAGTAGGTACTAGCGCTAACAATGAGCAGTTCTTC.

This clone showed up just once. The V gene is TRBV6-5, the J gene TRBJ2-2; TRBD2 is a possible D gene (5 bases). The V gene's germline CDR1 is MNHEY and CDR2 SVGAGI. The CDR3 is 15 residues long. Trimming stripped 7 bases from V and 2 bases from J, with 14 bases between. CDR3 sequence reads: CASTSDGLNTGELFF. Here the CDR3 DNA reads TGTGCCAGCACCTCGGACGGACTTAACACCGGGGAGCTGTTTTTT.

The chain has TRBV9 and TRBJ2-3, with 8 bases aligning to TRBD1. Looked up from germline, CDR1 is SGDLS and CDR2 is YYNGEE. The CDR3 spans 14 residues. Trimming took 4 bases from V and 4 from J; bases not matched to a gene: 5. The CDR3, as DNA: TGTGCCAGCAGCATCAGGGGGCTCGCAGATACGCAGTATTTT. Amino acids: CASSIRGLADTQYF.

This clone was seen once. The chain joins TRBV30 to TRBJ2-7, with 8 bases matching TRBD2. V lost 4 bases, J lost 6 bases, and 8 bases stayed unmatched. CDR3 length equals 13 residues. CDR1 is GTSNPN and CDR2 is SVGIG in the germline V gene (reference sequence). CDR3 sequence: CAWKSGLGGEQYF. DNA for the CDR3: TGTGCCTGGAAGTCGGGACTAGGAGGCGAGCAGTACTTC.

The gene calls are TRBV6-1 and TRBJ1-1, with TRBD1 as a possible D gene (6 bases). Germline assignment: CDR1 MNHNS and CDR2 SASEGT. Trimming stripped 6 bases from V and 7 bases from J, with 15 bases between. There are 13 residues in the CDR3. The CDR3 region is CASRFMDRSEAFF. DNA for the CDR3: TGTGCCAGCAGGTTTATGGACAGAAGTGAAGCTTTCTTT.

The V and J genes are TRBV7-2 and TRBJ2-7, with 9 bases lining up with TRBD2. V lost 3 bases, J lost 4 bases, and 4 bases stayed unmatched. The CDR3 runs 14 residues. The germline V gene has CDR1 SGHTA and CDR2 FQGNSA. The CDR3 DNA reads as TGTGCCAGCAGCTTTAGCGGGAGCAAGTACGAGCAGTACTTC. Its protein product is CASSFSGSKYEQYF.

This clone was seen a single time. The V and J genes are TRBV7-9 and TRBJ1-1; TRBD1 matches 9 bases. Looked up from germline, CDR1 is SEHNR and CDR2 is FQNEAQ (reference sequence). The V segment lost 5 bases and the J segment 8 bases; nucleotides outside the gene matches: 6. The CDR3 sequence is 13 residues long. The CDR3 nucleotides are TGTGCCAGCAGCCTAGGAGACAGGGGGGAAGCTTTCTTT. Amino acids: CASSLGDRGEAFF.

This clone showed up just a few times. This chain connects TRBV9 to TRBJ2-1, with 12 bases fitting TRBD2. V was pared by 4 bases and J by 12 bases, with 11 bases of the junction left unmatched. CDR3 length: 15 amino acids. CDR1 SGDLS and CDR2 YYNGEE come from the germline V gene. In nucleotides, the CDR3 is TGTGCCAGCAGCTTCCGGACTAGCGGGGTTCTTGGGCAGTTCTTC. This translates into CASSFRTSGVLGQFF. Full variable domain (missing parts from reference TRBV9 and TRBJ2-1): DSGVTQTPKHLITATGQRVTLRCSPRSGDLSVYWYQQSLDQGLQFLIQYYNGEERAKGNILERFSAQQFPDLHSELNLSSLELGDSALYFCASSFRTSGVLGQFFGPGTRLTVL.